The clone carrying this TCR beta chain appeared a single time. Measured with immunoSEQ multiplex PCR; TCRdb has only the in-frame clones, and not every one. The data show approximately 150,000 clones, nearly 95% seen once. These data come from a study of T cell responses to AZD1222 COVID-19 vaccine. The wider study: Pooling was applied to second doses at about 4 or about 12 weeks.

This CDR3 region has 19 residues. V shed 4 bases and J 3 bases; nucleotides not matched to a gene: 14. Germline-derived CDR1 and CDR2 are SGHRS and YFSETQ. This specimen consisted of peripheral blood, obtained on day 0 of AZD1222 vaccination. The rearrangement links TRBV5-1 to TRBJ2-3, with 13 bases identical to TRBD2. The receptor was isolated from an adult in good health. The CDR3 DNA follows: TGCGCCAGCAGCCCCGGCGTTGGGACTAGCGGGATCGGGACAGATACGCAGTATTTT. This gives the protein CASSPGVGTSGIGTDTQYF.